This TCR beta chain was recorded in a study of blood T cell repertoires in COVID-19. Study overall: From the United States, Italy and Spain came samples of acute and convalescent COVID-19. Sample material is recorded as cDNA or gDNA derived from T cells, B-cell-depleted T cells, or PBMCs.

The CDR3 is made up of 17 amino acids. Using immunoSEQ multiplex PCR, the repertoire was profiled, and TCRdb retains in-frame clones only, with some absent. The sample holds about 55,000 clones, around nine tenths seen once. This TCR was recovered from a human donor with active COVID-19. The donor label of this sample is uncertain. The sample consisted of peripheral blood. V and J are TRBV21-1 and TRBJ1-1; the table calls TRBD1, which could not be checked here. TRBV21-1 constitutes a pseudogene. The CDR3 loop reads CASSKAGTGGMNTEAFF. CDR3 nucleotides: TGTGCCAGCAGCAAAGCCGGGACAGGGGGGATGAACACTGAAGCTTTCTTT.